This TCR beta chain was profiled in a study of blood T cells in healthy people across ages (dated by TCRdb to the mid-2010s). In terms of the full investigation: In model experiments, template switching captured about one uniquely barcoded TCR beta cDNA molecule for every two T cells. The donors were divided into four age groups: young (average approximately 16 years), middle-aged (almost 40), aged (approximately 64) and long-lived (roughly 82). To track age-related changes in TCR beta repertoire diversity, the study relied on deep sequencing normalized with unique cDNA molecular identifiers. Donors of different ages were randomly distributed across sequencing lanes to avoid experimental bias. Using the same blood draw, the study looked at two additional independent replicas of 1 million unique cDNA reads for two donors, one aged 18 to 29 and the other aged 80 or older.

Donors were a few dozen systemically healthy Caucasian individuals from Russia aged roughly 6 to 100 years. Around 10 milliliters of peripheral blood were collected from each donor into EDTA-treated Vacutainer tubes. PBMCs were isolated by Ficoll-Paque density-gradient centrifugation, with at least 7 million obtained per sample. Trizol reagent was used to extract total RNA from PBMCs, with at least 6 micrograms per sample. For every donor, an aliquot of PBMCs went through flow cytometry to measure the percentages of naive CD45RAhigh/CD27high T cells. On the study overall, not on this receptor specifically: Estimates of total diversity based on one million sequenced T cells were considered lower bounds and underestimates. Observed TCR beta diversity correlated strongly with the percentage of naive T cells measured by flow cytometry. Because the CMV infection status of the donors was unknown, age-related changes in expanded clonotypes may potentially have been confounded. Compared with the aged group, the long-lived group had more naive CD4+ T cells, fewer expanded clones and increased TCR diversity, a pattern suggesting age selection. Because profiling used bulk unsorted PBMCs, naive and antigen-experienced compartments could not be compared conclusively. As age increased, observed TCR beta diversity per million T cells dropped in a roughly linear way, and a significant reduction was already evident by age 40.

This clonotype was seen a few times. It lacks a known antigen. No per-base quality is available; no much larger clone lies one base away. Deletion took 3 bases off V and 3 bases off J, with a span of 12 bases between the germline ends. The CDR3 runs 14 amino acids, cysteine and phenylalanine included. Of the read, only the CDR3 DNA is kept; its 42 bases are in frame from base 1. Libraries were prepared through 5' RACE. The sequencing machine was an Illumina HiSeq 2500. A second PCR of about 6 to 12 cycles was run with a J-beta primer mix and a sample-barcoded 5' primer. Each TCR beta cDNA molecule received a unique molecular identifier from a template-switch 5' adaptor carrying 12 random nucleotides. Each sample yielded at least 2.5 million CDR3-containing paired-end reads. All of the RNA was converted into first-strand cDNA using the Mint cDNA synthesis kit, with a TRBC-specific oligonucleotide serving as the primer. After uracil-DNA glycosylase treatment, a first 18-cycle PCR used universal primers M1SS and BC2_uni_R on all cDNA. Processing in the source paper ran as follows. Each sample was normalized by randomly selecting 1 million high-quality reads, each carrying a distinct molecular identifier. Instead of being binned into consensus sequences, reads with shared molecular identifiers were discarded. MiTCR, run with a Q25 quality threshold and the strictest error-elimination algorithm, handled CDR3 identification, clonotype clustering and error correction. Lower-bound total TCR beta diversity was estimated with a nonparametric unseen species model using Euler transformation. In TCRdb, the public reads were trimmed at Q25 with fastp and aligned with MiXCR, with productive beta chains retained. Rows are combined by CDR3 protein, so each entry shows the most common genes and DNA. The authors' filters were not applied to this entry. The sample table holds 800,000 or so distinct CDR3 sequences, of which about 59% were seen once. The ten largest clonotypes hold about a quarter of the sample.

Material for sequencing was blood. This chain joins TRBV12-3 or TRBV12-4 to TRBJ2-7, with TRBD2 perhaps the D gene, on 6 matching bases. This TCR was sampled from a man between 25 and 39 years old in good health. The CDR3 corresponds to CASSLEGTFYEQYF. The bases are TGTGCCAGCAGTTTGGAGGGGACCTTCTACGAGCAGTACTTC.